This T cell receptor beta chain came from a study of blood T cell repertoires in COVID-19. Study-level background: Both acute and convalescent COVID-19 samples were obtained from the United States, Italy and Spain. Nucleic acid was either cDNA or gDNA, and it came from T cells, B-cell-depleted T cells, or PBMCs.

Clones were sequenced by immunoSEQ multiplex PCR, and TCRdb holds only the in-frame ones, with some missing. The table has 150,000 to 200,000 clones, about 86% seen once. Germline assignment: CDR1 ENHRY and CDR2 SYGVKD. V lost 5 bases, J lost 4 bases, and 20 bases lay in between. This CDR3 contains 16 residues. The V and J genes are TRBV10-3 and TRBJ1-1; possible D gene TRBD1, 5 bases. Sequencing was carried out using peripheral blood. The sequence came from a woman of 80 years or more with acute or convalescent COVID-19. The CDR3 nucleotides are TGTGCCATCAGTCAGGCAGGGCGGGGTCTTGGCACTGAAGCTTTCTTT. This translates into CAISQAGRGLGTEAFF.